The entry below gives a single T cell receptor beta chain sequence along with its context. Its antigen has not been determined. No base qualities exist here, and no much larger clone lies one base off it. This entry is derived from a study of a mutant IDH1 vaccine in newly diagnosed glioma (dated by TCRdb to the early 2020s). Regarding the complete study: Patients were given eight vaccinations, in weeks 1, 3, 5, 7, 11, 15, 19 and 23, which matched visits V03 through V10. In the chemotherapy-containing groups, vaccination started alongside temozolomide cycles, whereas in patients who had radiotherapy alone it started 4-6 weeks after radiotherapy. Of the 30 to 35 patients who were treated, about 62% were male and approximately 38% were female, and the mean age was around 43 years. Before enrollment, most patients had been given radiochemotherapy with temozolomide as standard therapy, while the rest had received either radiotherapy alone or temozolomide alone. Peripheral blood samples were drawn at six visits, namely V03 (baseline), V05, V07, V10, V12 and V13. For exploratory analyses, longitudinal TCRB deep sequencing was carried out in roughly 23 treated patients wherever samples were available.

Results and caveats for the whole study, not just this receptor: Vaccine-induced immune responses across multiple MHC alleles were detected in 93.3% of patients. PBMC samples for TCRB deep sequencing were selected based on availability. According to the authors, sample limitations meant that analyses of patient blood samples could not be reproduced. Pseudoprogression seemed to be unrelated to changes in the top peripheral T cell clonotypes found by TCRB sequencing.

Library prep was done by the immunoSEQ multiplex PCR assay. The hsTCRB Kit was used according to the manufacturer's protocol to amplify rearranged TCR beta chain sequences. Sequencing of TCRB libraries was carried out on an Illumina MiSeq. The authors' analysis ran thus. The proprietary platform of the kit vendor was used for demultiplexing, trimming and gene mapping. TCRdb limited this immuneACCESS table to in-frame rearrangements with V and J called. A share of clones is missing; checked studies link under half to unresolved V genes, and the rest is unexplained. The V and J calls and clone size are taken from that table; D and trimming were inferred from the DNA. The sample has roughly 60,000 clones on record, 80% to 90% of them singletons. The ten largest clones add up to approximately 4% of the sample. CDR3 length: 14 amino acids, cysteine to phenylalanine. Only the CDR3 DNA is retained, 42 bases long and in frame from the first base. CDR1 and CDR2, per the germline V gene (reference sequence), are LNHDA and SQIVND. Trimming takes 3 bases from V and 7 bases from J, and the germline ends sit 10 bases apart.

Taken with the paper, the label for time point translates to: week 23, last vaccination. Each vaccine dose was 300 ug of a 20-mer mutant IDH1 peptide in Montanide, given subcutaneously with topical imiquimod. All donors had newly diagnosed IDH1-mutant astrocytomas of WHO grade 3 or 4 that showed loss of nuclear ATRX. The samples were drawn from NOA16, a multicentre, single-arm, open-label phase I trial in Germany that tested a mutant IDH1 peptide vaccine in humans for the first time. Genomic DNA for TCRB sequencing was extracted from EDTA blood using the DNeasy Blood and Tissue Kit. The chain employs TRBV19 and TRBJ1-6; a confident D gene designation cannot be given. This receptor was taken from a man younger than 45 with glioma. The sample was PBMCs, taken from a glioma patient whose treatment included an IDH1 peptide vaccine. The CDR3 here reads CASSITPRNSPLHF. The sequenced DNA is TGTGCCAGTAGTATTACCCCCAGGAATTCACCCCTCCACTTT.